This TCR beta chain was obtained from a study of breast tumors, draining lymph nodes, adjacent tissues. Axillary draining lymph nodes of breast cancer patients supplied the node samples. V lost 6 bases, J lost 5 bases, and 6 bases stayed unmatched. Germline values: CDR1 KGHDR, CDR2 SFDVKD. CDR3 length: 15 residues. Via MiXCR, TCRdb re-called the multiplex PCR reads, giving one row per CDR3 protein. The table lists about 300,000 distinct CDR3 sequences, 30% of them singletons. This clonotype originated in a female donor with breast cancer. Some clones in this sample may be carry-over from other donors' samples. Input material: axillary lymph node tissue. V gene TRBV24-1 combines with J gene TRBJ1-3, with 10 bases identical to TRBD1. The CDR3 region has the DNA TGTGCCACCAGTCCGGGACAGGGGAAGAGAAACACCATATATTTT. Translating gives CATSPGQGKRNTIYF.